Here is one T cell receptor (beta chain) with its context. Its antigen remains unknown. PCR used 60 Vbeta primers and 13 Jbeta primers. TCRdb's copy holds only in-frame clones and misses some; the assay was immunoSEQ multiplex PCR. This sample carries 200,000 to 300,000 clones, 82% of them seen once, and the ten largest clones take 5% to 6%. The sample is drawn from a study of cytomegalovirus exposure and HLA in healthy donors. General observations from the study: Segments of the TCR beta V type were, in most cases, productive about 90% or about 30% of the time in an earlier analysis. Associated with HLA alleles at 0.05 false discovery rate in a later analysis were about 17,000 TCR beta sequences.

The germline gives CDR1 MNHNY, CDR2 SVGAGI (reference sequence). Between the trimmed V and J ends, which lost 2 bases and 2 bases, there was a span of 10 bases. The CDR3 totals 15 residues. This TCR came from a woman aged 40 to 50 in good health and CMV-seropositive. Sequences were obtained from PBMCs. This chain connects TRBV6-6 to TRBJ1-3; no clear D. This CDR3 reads CASSYGFGPGNTIYF. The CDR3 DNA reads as TGTGCCAGCAGTTACGGCTTTGGGCCTGGAAACACCATATATTTT.